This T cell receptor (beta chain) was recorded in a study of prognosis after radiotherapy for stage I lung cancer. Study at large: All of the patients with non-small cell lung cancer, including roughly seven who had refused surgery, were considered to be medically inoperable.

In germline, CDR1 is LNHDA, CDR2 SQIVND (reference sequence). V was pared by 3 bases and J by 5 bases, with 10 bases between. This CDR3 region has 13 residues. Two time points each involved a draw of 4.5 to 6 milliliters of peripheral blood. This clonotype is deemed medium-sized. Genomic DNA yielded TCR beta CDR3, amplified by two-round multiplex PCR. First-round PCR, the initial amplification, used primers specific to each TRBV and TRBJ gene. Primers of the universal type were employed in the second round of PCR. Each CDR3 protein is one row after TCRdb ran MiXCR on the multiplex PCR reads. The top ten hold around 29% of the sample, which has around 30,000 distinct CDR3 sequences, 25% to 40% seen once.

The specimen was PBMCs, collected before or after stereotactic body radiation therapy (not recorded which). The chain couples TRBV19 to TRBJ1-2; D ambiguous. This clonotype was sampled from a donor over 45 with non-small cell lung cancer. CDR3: CASSIGSWYGYTF. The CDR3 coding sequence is TGTGCCAGTAGTATCGGGAGTTGGTATGGCTACACCTTC.